This T cell receptor beta chain is from a study of blood T cell repertoires in COVID-19 (dated by TCRdb to between 2020 and 2021). Regarding the complete study: Collaborator samples came from the United States, Italy and Spain and covered acute and convalescent phases of COVID-19. The samples were drawn from the first 160 participants of the ongoing ImmuneRACE study and from over 950 subjects provided by 6 global collaborators. HLA class I and class II types, where available, came from metadata supplied by the sample provider rather than from assay-based typing. Subjects who had been exposed to COVID-19, were actively infected with it, or had recovered from it provided the deeply sampled blood TCRbeta repertoires that made up the dataset. The repertoires were released in a freely available public database meant as a resource for research on the immune response to SARS-CoV-2. The material from the prospective study consisted of cDNA or gDNA derived from T cells, B-cell-depleted T cells, or PBMCs. Nearly every sample came with metadata listing a de-identified subject ID, COVID-19 status, age in years and sex. Paper-wide results and their limitations: How much clinical and demographic metadata was included differed by source and by participant, and the metadata was provided uncurated.

Participants in the prospective study were enrolled through a virtual design, were aged 18 to 89 years, and lived in 20 to 30 United States geographic areas. In the prospective study, participants were assigned to cohorts based on the clinical history participants reported in a screening survey and a study questionnaire. Recovered participants in ImmuneRACE Cohort 3 were defined as having two consecutive negative NP/OP PCR tests, clearance from a healthcare professional, or resolution of symptoms. In the prospective study, mobile phlebotomists collected whole blood, serum and a nasopharyngeal or oropharyngeal swab from each participant. Over a 2-month period, participants in the prospective study had the option of providing additional blood draws and questionnaires. Before DNA extraction, prospective study blood samples were shipped either frozen or at room temperature. TCRbeta CDR3 regions were amplified from genomic DNA using the immunoSEQ Assay, a bias-controlled multiplex PCR. On the authors' methods: Nucleated cell counts per sample were estimated from amplification of reference gene primers within the assay. Sequence reads were collapsed and filtered to measure the absolute abundance of every unique TCRbeta CDR3 rearrangement. For each sample, productive Simpson clonality was calculated by taking the square root of Simpson's diversity index across productive rearrangements. This immuneACCESS table, as held by TCRdb, lists in-frame sequences with V and J called but not all clones. Of the missing ones, under half trace to an unresolved V gene in checked studies; the others have no known cause. The V and J calls and clone size were taken over from that table, and D and trimming were inferred from the DNA. The sample records 400,000 to 450,000 clones, less than 95% of which are singletons. The top ten clones comprise approximately 0.65% of the sample.

CDR1 SGHRS and CDR2 YFSETQ were looked up in the germline V gene. V gives up 0 bases and J gives up 2 bases, and the segment between their germline ends measures 8 bases. The CDR3 holds 14 amino acids from the cysteine to the phenylalanine. The read is trimmed to its CDR3 DNA, 42 bases read in frame from base 1. For this clone: Its binding antigen is unknown. No per-base quality is available; no much larger clone lies one base away. Different DNA sequences within this sample yield the same CDR3.

Sequenced sample: PBMCs or T cells enriched from blood (not recorded which). The chain employs TRBV5-1 and TRBJ1-2; the D gene is not confidently resolved. This receptor was identified in a man between 18 and 35 years old who had recovered from COVID-19. The CDR3 loop reads CASSLGQANYGYTF. The bases are TGCGCCAGCAGCTTGGGCCAGGCCAACTATGGCTACACCTTC.